This entry is about one TCR beta chain. The sample belongs to a study of blood T cells in healthy people across ages. Looked up from germline, CDR1 is SGHTA and CDR2 is FQGNSA. With 1 base clipped from V and 10 bases from J, the junction kept 10 bases outside the gene matches. The CDR3 covers 15 residues. Alongside a J-beta primer mix, a sample-barcoded 5' primer served in a second PCR lasting about 7 to 11 cycles. TCRdb reprocessed the 5' RACE reads with MiXCR, giving one entry per CDR3 protein. The sample has 650,000 to 1,000,000 distinct CDR3 sequences, about 37% seen once. Sequencing was done on a sample of blood. The chain has TRBV7-2 and TRBJ2-1; 7 nucleotides line up with TRBD2. The sequence was obtained from a man aged 18 to 35 in good health. For the CDR3, the DNA is TGTGCCAGCAGCTTAGGCGGGGGATACTCCTACGAGCAGTTCTTC. It specifies CASSLGGGYSYEQFF.